These T cell receptor beta chains were read from a single sample in a study of shared clonotypes between healthy human individuals. The table came from immunoSEQ multiplex PCR; TCRdb's copy has only in-frame clones and leaves some out. Among about 1,500,000 clones listed, roughly 96% were seen once. Material: naive CD4+ T cells sorted from blood. The receptor source for this set is a man aged 30 to 39 in good health. The CDR3 runs from the conserved cysteine through the conserved F or W. A D gene is named only where the DNA matches it firmly. Size tells how often a clone was seen (once, few, many) or the class of an expanded clone, and some rows leave it out.

CDR3nt: TGTGCCAGCAGTGACAGAGGAGGGAGTAGGAATGAGCAGTTCTTC; CDR3aa: CASSDRGGSRNEQFF; abundance: NA; j_gene: TRBJ2-1; d_gene: NA; v_gene: TRBV6-4; len: 15
CDR3nt: TGTGCCAGAAGCGCGACCCTCAGGTTTAGCAATCAGCCCCAGCATTTT; CDR3aa: CARSATLRFSNQPQHF; abundance: NA; j_gene: TRBJ1-5; d_gene: NA; v_gene: TRBV5-3; len: 16
CDR3nt: TGCGCCAGCAGTAGGGGCCGGGACCTTGAGCAGTTCTTC; CDR3aa: CASSRGRDLEQFF; abundance: NA; j_gene: TRBJ2-1; d_gene: NA; v_gene: TRBV10-1; len: 13
CDR3nt: TGTGCCAGCAGCGAAGCCGGGACAGGTCGTCACGATACGCAGTATTTT; CDR3aa: CASSEAGTGRHDTQYF; abundance: NA; j_gene: TRBJ2-3; d_gene: TRBD1; v_gene: TRBV9; len: 16
CDR3nt: TGTGCCATCGCCGTGCCCGGGACTAGCGGGAGTGGTTACGAGCAGTACTTC; CDR3aa: CAIAVPGTSGSGYEQYF; abundance: NA; j_gene: TRBJ2-7; d_gene: TRBD2; v_gene: TRBV10-3; len: 17
CDR3nt: TGTGCCAGCTCACCACCCTCTTATGGACGTACGCCGAGGATTGGGGGATATGGCTACACCTTC; CDR3aa: CASSPPSYGRTPRIGGYGYTF; abundance: NA; j_gene: TRBJ1-2; d_gene: NA; v_gene: TRBV18; len: 21
CDR3nt: TGTGCCAGCAGCTGGGCGTCTGTGAGCTCCTACGAGCAGTACTTC; CDR3aa: CASSWASVSSYEQYF; abundance: NA; j_gene: TRBJ2-7; d_gene: NA; v_gene: TRBV7-9; len: 15
CDR3nt: TGTGCCAGTGATAAAAGCGGAAGGGTTAGCACAGATACGCAGTATTTT; CDR3aa: CASDKSGRVSTDTQYF; abundance: NA; j_gene: TRBJ2-3; d_gene: NA; v_gene: TRBV10-3; len: 16
CDR3nt: TGTGCCAGCAGTTTCATGGATGGCAATCAGCCCCAGCATTTT; CDR3aa: CASSFMDGNQPQHF; abundance: NA; j_gene: TRBJ1-5; d_gene: NA; v_gene: TRBV27; len: 14
CDR3nt: TGCGCCAGCAGTGGGGACATCAATCAGCCCCAGCATTTT; CDR3aa: CASSGDINQPQHF; abundance: NA; j_gene: TRBJ1-5; d_gene: NA; v_gene: TRBV10-1; len: 13
CDR3nt: TGTGCCACCCAGGCGAACCCCCACGACACCATATATTTT; CDR3aa: CATQANPHDTIYF; abundance: once; j_gene: TRBJ1-3; d_gene: NA; v_gene: TRBV2; len: 13
CDR3nt: TGTGCCAGCAGCAAAACAACTAATGAAAAACTGTTTTTT; CDR3aa: CASSKTTNEKLFF; abundance: NA; j_gene: TRBJ1-4; d_gene: NA; v_gene: TRBV5-4; len: 13
CDR3nt: TGTGCCAGCTCACCACCGGCGGGAGGGCTCTACGAGCAGTACTTC; CDR3aa: CASSPPAGGLYEQYF; abundance: NA; j_gene: TRBJ2-7; d_gene: TRBD2; v_gene: TRBV18; len: 15
CDR3nt: TGCGCCAGCACCCCGGTCGGGGCCCCCGGTCAGCCCCAGCATTTT; CDR3aa: CASTPVGAPGQPQHF; abundance: NA; j_gene: TRBJ1-5; d_gene: NA; v_gene: TRBV5-1; len: 15
CDR3nt: TGCAGCGGTACACCCCAGGGGCCTAACGCGCCGCAGTACTTC; CDR3aa: CSGTPQGPNAPQYF; abundance: NA; j_gene: TRBJ2-7; d_gene: NA; v_gene: TRBV29-1; len: 14
CDR3nt: TGTGCCAGCAGCCAAGATTTGGGGTCCTACAATGAGCAGTTCTTC; CDR3aa: CASSQDLGSYNEQFF; abundance: NA; j_gene: TRBJ2-1; d_gene: NA; v_gene: TRBV14; len: 15
CDR3nt: TGTGCCAGCACCCGGAGATTAGCGGGAGACAAGACCCAGTACTTC; CDR3aa: CASTRRLAGDKTQYF; abundance: NA; j_gene: TRBJ2-5; d_gene: TRBD2; v_gene: TRBV7-2; len: 15
CDR3nt: TGTGCCAGCAGCTTAAGGTCAGGGCCCTCCTACGAGCAGTACTTC; CDR3aa: CASSLRSGPSYEQYF; abundance: NA; j_gene: TRBJ2-7; d_gene: NA; v_gene: TRBV11-2; len: 15
CDR3nt: TGTGCCAGCTCACCGCCGGGACAGGGTGGTCAGCCCCAGCATTTT; CDR3aa: CASSPPGQGGQPQHF; abundance: NA; j_gene: TRBJ1-5; d_gene: TRBD1; v_gene: TRBV18; len: 15
CDR3nt: TGTGCCAGTCATTTGGGGGCGGCAAACACCATATATTTT; CDR3aa: CASHLGAANTIYF; abundance: NA; j_gene: TRBJ1-3; d_gene: NA; v_gene: TRBV19; len: 13
CDR3nt: TGTGCCAGCAGCCGGGACAGGTCCTACGAGCAGTACTTC; CDR3aa: CASSRDRSYEQYF; abundance: NA; j_gene: TRBJ2-7; d_gene: TRBD1; v_gene: TRBV2; len: 13
CDR3nt: TGTGCCAGCAGCCCGGCGGGACTAGCTCGCTACGAGCAGTACTTC; CDR3aa: CASSPAGLARYEQYF; abundance: NA; j_gene: TRBJ2-7; d_gene: TRBD2; v_gene: TRBV5-4; len: 15
CDR3nt: TGTGCCTGGAGTGTATTTCGGGCAGGGGCAAGCAATCAGCCCCAGCATTTT; CDR3aa: CAWSVFRAGASNQPQHF; abundance: NA; j_gene: TRBJ1-5; d_gene: NA; v_gene: TRBV30; len: 17
CDR3nt: TGCGCCAGCAGCCGGGAAGGTGAAAAACTGTTTTTT; CDR3aa: CASSREGEKLFF; abundance: NA; j_gene: TRBJ1-4; d_gene: NA; v_gene: TRBV4-1; len: 12
CDR3nt: TGTGCCAGCAGACGGGACTACGAGCAGTACTTC; CDR3aa: CASRRDYEQYF; abundance: once; j_gene: TRBJ2-7; d_gene: NA; v_gene: TRBV27; len: 11